The next 13 T cell receptor beta chains were all read from a single sample in a study of T cells in Graves' hyperthyroidism and ophthalmopathy. It was RNA transcripts that yielded the amplified TCR beta CDR3 regions. A set of HTBI primers served as the primers for a first-round RT-PCR of the TCR CDR3. In TCRdb, the multiplex PCR reads were re-called with MiXCR into one record per CDR3 protein. The sample holds about 360,000 distinct CDR3 sequences; around 14% are singletons and the top ten take less than 10%. The sequencing sample was made of blood. Receptors were obtained from a woman between 18 and 29 years old with Graves' hyperthyroidism.

This CDR3 is CASSTTLAKNIQYF. CDR3 bases: TGTGCCAGCAGTACGACCTTAGCCAAAAACATTCAGTACTTC. V is TRBV6-2 or TRBV6-3 and J is TRBJ2-4; D gene uncertain. V was cut by 5 bases and J by 0 bases, with 8 bases left in between. Germline assignment: CDR1 MNHEY and CDR2 SVGEGT. The CDR3 runs to 14 residues.

The table lists this clonotype with a few counts. The J gene is TRBJ1-6, the V gene TRBV5-1; TRBD1 agrees at 8 bases. Germline trimming cut 2 bases from V and 7 bases from J; bases unmatched to any gene: 17. This CDR3 is built from 19 residues. Looked up from germline, CDR1 is SGHRS and CDR2 is YFSETQ. As DNA, the CDR3 is TGCGCCAGCAGCTTCACCCCCTCCGAAGCAGGGGGCTTAAATTCACCCCTCCACTTT. This codes for CASSFTPSEAGGLNSPLHF. Full variable domain (outside the CDR3, taken from reference TRBV5-1 and TRBJ1-6): KAGVTQTPRYLIKTRGQQVTLSCSPISGHRSVSWYQQTPGQGLQFLFEYFSETQRNKGNFPGRFSGRQFSNSRSEMNVSTLELGDSALYLCASSFTPSEAGGLNSPLHFGNGTRLTVT.

This clonotype was seen more than once but under ten times. The chain is built from TRBV20-1 and TRBJ2-7, with D unresolved. V was trimmed by 0 bases and J by 7 bases, leaving 16 bases between them. This CDR3 is 14 amino acids long. Per the germline V gene, CDR1 is DFQATT and CDR2 is SNEGSKA (reference sequence). The CDR3 nucleotides read TGCAGTGCTAGAGATCGTGTAGGGTTGGCTGAGCAGTACTTC. This codes for CSARDRVGLAEQYF.

The rearrangement uses TRBV4-1 and TRBJ2-1; 12 positions match TRBD2. The CDR3 has 19 amino acids. J gave up 6 bases and V 4 bases, and 16 bases lay outside the gene matches. Germline-derived CDR1 and CDR2 are MGHRA and YSYEKL. CDR3 sequence reads: CASSLRLYQLAGGLNEQFF. Here the CDR3 DNA reads TGCGCCAGCAGCCTAAGACTATATCAACTAGCGGGAGGACTCAATGAGCAGTTCTTC.

This clonotype was observed a handful of times. The chain employs TRBV20-1 and TRBJ2-1; D remains unclear. This CDR3 is 15 amino acids long. V was shortened by 0 bases and J by 9 bases, with 18 bases between the two germline ends. CDR1 is DFQATT and CDR2 is SNEGSKA in the germline V gene (reference sequence). CDR3 protein: CSARDPVGSLGEQFF. DNA of the CDR3: TGCAGTGCTAGAGATCCCGTGGGCAGCTTGGGTGAGCAGTTCTTC.

This clonotype came up many times. This sequence joins TRBV19 and TRBJ1-5, with a weak D call TRBD1 (6 bases). The CDR3 loop spans 16 amino acids. Germline values: CDR1 LNHDA, CDR2 SQIVND (reference sequence). The V end lost 2 bases, the J end lost 1 base, and 12 bases lay between the germline ends. CDR3: CASSIQGTGSNQPQHF. The CDR3 DNA is TGTGCCAGTAGTATACAGGGGACCGGGAGCAATCAGCCCCAGCATTTT.

The V call is TRBV27, the J call TRBJ2-7; TRBD1 agrees at 7 bases. V lost 0 bases and J lost 2; bases outside the gene matches: 7. The CDR3 sequence is 16 residues long. Germline V gene data show CDR1 as MNHEY and CDR2 as SMNVEV (reference sequence). The CDR3 region has the DNA TGTGCCAGCAGTTTATCCAACAGGGGTAGTCCCTACGAGCAGTACTTC. This codes for CASSLSNRGSPYEQYF.

This clonotype was observed many times. V usage is TRBV7-9 and J usage is TRBJ2-1; D is ambiguous. Trimming removed 5 bases from V and 6 bases from J, with 8 bases in between. Looked up from germline, CDR1 is SEHNR and CDR2 is FQNEAQ (reference sequence). This CDR3 is 12 amino acids long. The CDR3 region is CASSPQLNEQFF. CDR3 in DNA: TGTGCCAGCAGCCCCCAACTCAATGAGCAGTTCTTC.

This clonotype showed up many times. The chain couples TRBV20-1 to TRBJ2-7; 10 nucleotides align to TRBD1. The CDR3 covers 15 residues. Germline V gene sequence: CDR1 DFQATT, CDR2 SNEGSKA (reference sequence). Trimming at V came to 4 bases and at J to 5 bases, leaving 11 bases not matched to a gene. The CDR3 region is CSAKKFRDRGDEQYF. The CDR3 region has the DNA TGCAGTGCTAAAAAATTCCGGGACAGGGGAGACGAGCAGTACTTC.

This clonotype was detected many times. This chain connects TRBV7-9 to TRBJ1-4; 9 bases are a match to TRBD1. V gave up 5 bases and J gave up 3 bases; unmatched junction bases: 7. Germline-derived CDR1 and CDR2 are SEHNR and FQNEAQ (reference sequence). The CDR3 totals 16 residues. For the CDR3, the DNA is TGTGCCAGCAGCCCATACAGGGGGCGTGCTAATGAAAAACTGTTTTTT. Protein sequence: CASSPYRGRANEKLFF.

In its sample, this clonotype was seen a few times. The genes are TRBV27 and TRBJ2-3, with 10 bases aligning to TRBD2. The J segment lost 2 bases and the V segment lost 5 bases, leaving 19 bases of the junction unmatched. Germline CDR1 is MNHEY and CDR2 is SMNVEV (reference sequence). The CDR3 runs 20 residues. In nucleotides, the CDR3 is TGTGCCAGCAGTCCCCCCCTGGGTAGCGGGGGGCCGATATTCACAGATACGCAGTATTTT. Translating gives CASSPPLGSGGPIFTDTQYF.

This clonotype showed up many times. The gene calls are TRBV29-1 and TRBJ2-7; the match to TRBD1 covers 10 bases. Per the germline V gene, CDR1 is SQVTM and CDR2 is ANQGSEA. V dropped 7 bases and J dropped 4; count of bases not matched to a gene: 7. The CDR3 consists of 13 residues. The CDR3 DNA sequence: TGCAGCGCCTCCGGGACAGGGGAATACGAGCAGTACTTC. This encodes CSASGTGEYEQYF.

This clonotype occurred many times. This sequence joins TRBV6-2 or TRBV6-3 and TRBJ2-3; 7 bases line up with TRBD2. This CDR3 region has 15 residues. The germline V gene encodes CDR1 MNHEY and CDR2 SVGEGT. Unmatched junction bases numbered 9, after V lost 7 bases and J lost 2 bases. This CDR3 is CASNKAGEFTDTQYF. DNA for the CDR3: TGTGCCAGCAACAAGGCGGGAGAGTTCACAGATACGCAGTATTTT.